This T cell receptor (beta chain) was identified during a study of cytomegalovirus exposure and HLA in healthy donors. Study-wide findings and caveats: In vitro testing confirmed a few CMV-associated chains as specific for CMV antigens. Donor immune exposure was known only as CMV serostatus.

Only one count was recorded for this clone. Its specificity is unknown. Researchers ran the PCR with 60 Vbeta and 13 Jbeta primers. In the original analysis: Later, an analysis found roughly 80 million unique TCR beta chains, and about 10 million of these were shared. Assay: immunoSEQ multiplex PCR; the TCRdb copy retains only in-frame clones and omits some. The DNA was the basis for D and trimming; V, J and clone size are from that table. This table has some 170,000 clones, 78% appearing once. Nominal health characterized the donors when sampled, though unrecorded immune exposures were likely. The length of the CDR3 is 12 residues. V shed 7 bases, J shed 7 bases, and the junction held 5 bases outside the gene matches. The germline CDR1 and CDR2 sequences are LNHDA and SQIVND (reference sequence).

Material: PBMCs. This chain links TRBV19 with TRBJ1-2; 8 nucleotides align to TRBD1. The receptor's source is a female donor in good health and CMV-seronegative. The CDR3 DNA reads TGTGCCAGTACGGACAGGGAGGTTGGCTACACCTTC. Protein: CASTDREVGYTF. Supplemented by reference TRBV19 and TRBJ1-2, the full variable domain reads DGGITQSPKYLFRKEGQNVTLSCEQNLNHDAMYWYRQDPGQGLRLIYYSQIVNDFQKGDIAEGYSVSREKKESFPLTVTSAQKNPTAFYLCASTDREVGYTFGSGTRLTVV.